This T cell receptor beta chain was identified in a study of cytomegalovirus exposure and HLA in healthy donors (dated by TCRdb to between 2016 and 2019). As for the study more broadly: In an earlier analysis of roughly 500 of the donors, under 300 Gb of sequence data and 120 million or so unique TCR beta sequences from roughly 180 million T cells were reported. Roughly 300 gigabases of sequencing data and tens of millions of unique TCR sequences made up an early release that covered about 640 HLA-typed donors. Of the 350 to 450 genotyped donors, 65% to 90% fell in the genetic ancestry cluster associated with self-reported Caucasian donors. The aim of the study was to test whether cataloging public T cell receptors could identify signatures of past pathogen exposure. The study used immunosequencing to profile the T cell repertoires of several hundred subjects and linked those repertoires to cytomegalovirus serostatus. In addition to the first cohort of 500 to 850 subjects, a separate validation cohort of under 150 different subjects was used. To predict cytomegalovirus infection status, the study brought together high-throughput TCR immunosequencing, statistical association of individual TCRs with disease status, and machine learning. To study patterns of TCR occurrence, a later analysis re-analyzed previously published TCR beta repertoires from 550 to 800 donors and added high-resolution HLA genotyping. The later analysis used no new phenotypic data to find candidate immune exposures, relying instead on TCR beta sequences and their occurrence across donors. An earlier analysis of some 600 of the donors applied high-throughput TCR beta sequencing to assess whether each TCR beta V gene segment acted as functional or pseudogenic. Donor age, sex, ethnicity and CMV serostatus were compiled alongside the repertoire data. A later genetic analysis used genome-wide SNP genotypes for about three fifths of the roughly 700 donors, treating that subset as a discovery cohort. Every discovery cohort repertoire had been produced on one sequencing platform. HLA typing covered class I and class II loci at four-digit resolution. The number of typed donors differed by locus: roughly 629-630 for A, B, C, DRB1 and DQB1; roughly 510 for DQA1; approximately 600 for DPA1; and about 450 for DPB1. A handful of DR-DQ haplotypes were handled as single units for association and clustering because linkage in the cohort was strong. Among 300 to 500 genotyped donors of the cohort, an average of roughly 230,000 unique TCR beta nucleotide sequences was sequenced per donor, of which 15% to 20% were non-productive. The study at large found these results: According to a later analysis, parvovirus B19, influenza, CMV and Epstein-Barr virus appeared linked to several top co-occurrence clusters. The authors suggested that the approach could potentially be extended to other disease states and immunological phenotypes. In both the original and validation cohorts, the classifier was reported to diagnose cytomegalovirus status with high specificity and sensitivity. Across donors, most TCR sequences were observed very rarely, whereas some public TCRs were present in many individuals. A further reported finding was that TCR beta sequences accurately predicted the HLA-A and HLA-B alleles for most subjects in the first cohort. Roughly uniform sequencing depth across donors was assumed in presence/absence analyses, although this assumption may not hold. In a later analysis, TCR association rates were found to vary across HLA loci, with the most associated TCRs seen for DRB1 alleles and the fewest for HLA-C alleles. A few of the identified cytomegalovirus-associated TCR beta chains were confirmed in vitro to be specific for cytomegalovirus antigens. Linkage disequilibrium might explain the correlated functional status among segregating V segments, but an unknown experimental factor could not be excluded. The cohort was sequenced for TCR beta chains only, and without alpha or paired-chain data the features that could be detected were limited. In a later analysis, most CMV-associated TCR beta chains were found to appear HLA-restricted, with HLA associations seemingly driven largely by CMV exposure. Some IMGT-functional V segments, including TRBV6-2 and TRBV6-3, could not be told apart with the 87-base-pair reads, so those segments were excluded. A total of 164 TCR beta chains were listed by the study as associated with cytomegalovirus. When HLA alleles, especially DR and DQ, strongly co-occurred, attributing TCR associations to individual alleles was difficult. At a false discovery rate of 0.05, a later analysis linked some 18,000 TCR beta sequences to specific HLA alleles. Because some donors lacked HLA typing at each locus, the association tests relied only on the typed subset. An association between a missense DCLRE1C variant and V-gene and J-gene trimming of TCR beta chains was found in a later genetic analysis and replicated in an independent cohort. Immune exposure information for the cohort was limited to CMV serostatus. In a later genetic analysis, fewer N-insertions in productive TCRs were reported among donors in an Asian-associated ancestry cluster than the roughly 640-donor mean. In an earlier analysis of about 550 of the donors, most TCR beta V segments were observed in productive rearrangements about 90% or about 30% of the time, broadly matching IMGT annotations. In a later analysis, HLA-associated TCR beta chains were found to be more clonally expanded and to have lower generation probabilities than equally common non-associated chains. Because counts were too low, roughly 16 rarely observed V segments, including chromosome 9 orphons, were excluded from the earlier analysis of about 500 of the donors. A group of highly shared sequence variants was considered likely to be a technical artifact of the sequencing pipeline.

The library was obtained by the immunoSEQ multiplex PCR assay. For the multiplex PCR, a mixture combining 60 forward primers for TCR Vbeta segments and 13 reverse primers for TCR Jbeta segments was used. The CDR3 region of rearranged TCR beta genes was amplified from genomic DNA by a multiplex PCR assay. The amplified TCR beta libraries were sequenced on the Illumina HiSeq System as 87-base-pair reads. The original methods were these. In a later analysis, tens of millions of unique TCR beta chains were counted across the roughly 670 repertoires, and around 10 million of these chains were shared by at least two donors. A nearest-neighbor algorithm error-corrected the raw reads and collapsed the reads into unique sequences, merging closely related sequences to remove PCR and sequencing errors. Alignment of CDR3 sequences to IMGT reference sequences was used to assign V, D and J gene segments. For a sequence to be retained, a match of at least six nucleotides to both a V gene segment and a J gene segment was required. Rearrangements were called productive when the CDR3 lacked stop codons and stayed in frame with V and J; all others were non-productive. CDR3 was defined by IMGT convention, running from the second conserved V-encoded cysteine to the conserved J-encoded phenylalanine. In an earlier analysis of approximately 590 of the donors, sequences lacking an unambiguous match to a single V gene segment were excluded. In an earlier analysis of about 590 of the donors, a V segment was called functional when productive rearrangements were above 56.7%, and segregating when the standard deviation between donors exceeded 5%. A statistical classification framework was built to diagnose cytomegalovirus status from the catalog of TCR beta chain sequences. A later analysis assigned V and J genes by comparing TCR nucleotide sequences with IMGT/GENE-DB human TR gene sequences. The TCRdist pipeline was used in a later analysis to assign CDR3 sequences and most-parsimonious VDJ recombination scenarios. In a later analysis, every TCR beta chain was defined by the combination of its CDR3 amino acid sequence and its V-gene family, and reads without a unique V-gene family were dropped. A later analysis removed roughly 590 highly shared, low-generation-probability nucleotide sequences to deal with suspected cross-contamination and a sequencing artifact. In a later analysis, a clonal expansion index was calculated for each public chain from normalized within-repertoire ranks of inferred template counts. In a later analysis, generation probabilities were computed using a VDJ recombination model fitted to out-of-frame rearrangements, and the results were checked against IGoR. A later analysis scored TCR-TCR, TCR-HLA and TCR-CMV co-occurrence with hypergeometric tests, applying a repertoire-size bias correction to TCR pairs. False discovery rates were estimated in a later analysis by permuting HLA or CMV assignments 20 times. In a later analysis, co-occurring TCRs were grouped with DBSCAN, and TCRdist sequence similarity was added when clustering was performed within HLA-allele-positive subsets. Co-occurrence clustering excluded repertoires with fewer than 30,000 or more than 120,000 public chains, plus five with anomalous nucleotide sharing. TCRdb obtained this table from immuneACCESS and retained in-frame rearrangements with V and J assigned. These tables miss some clones; where compared with another copy, unresolved V genes account for less than half of the shortfall, and the remainder is unexplained. That table supplies the V and J calls and clone size; D and trimming were determined from the DNA. Counted in this sample were under 140,000 clones; 75% to 80% of them appeared once. Roughly 1.2% of the sample is held by the ten biggest clonotypes.

In total, around 600 healthy bone marrow donors made up the cohort. At the time of sampling, every cohort member was nominally healthy, though immune exposures that went unrecorded were likely present. The donor was CMV seronegative and belonged to the group of more than 300 seronegative cohort members. Every donor gave a peripheral blood sample, and the peripheral blood mononuclear cells from that sample were used for TCR beta sequencing. The Qiagen DNeasy Blood Extraction Kit was used to extract genomic DNA from the blood cell samples. About this clone: Its antigen is still unknown. No base quality information exists; no much larger clone differs at one position.

CDR3 length: 16 amino acids, cysteine to phenylalanine. Just the 48-base CDR3 DNA is kept, in frame starting at base 1. CDR1 and CDR2 were assigned from the germline V gene as SGHTA and FQGNSA. Germline trimming: 5 bases from V, 8 bases from J; junction bases outside gene matches: 6. Recombination connected TRBV7-2 to TRBJ2-1; 16 bases in between match TRBD2. Material for sequencing was PBMCs. The receptor's source is a woman in her 30s in good health and CMV-seronegative. The CDR3: CASSGTSGGVPHEQFF. The DNA sequence is given as TGTGCCAGCAGCGGGACTAGCGGGGGGGTACCGCATGAGCAGTTCTTC.